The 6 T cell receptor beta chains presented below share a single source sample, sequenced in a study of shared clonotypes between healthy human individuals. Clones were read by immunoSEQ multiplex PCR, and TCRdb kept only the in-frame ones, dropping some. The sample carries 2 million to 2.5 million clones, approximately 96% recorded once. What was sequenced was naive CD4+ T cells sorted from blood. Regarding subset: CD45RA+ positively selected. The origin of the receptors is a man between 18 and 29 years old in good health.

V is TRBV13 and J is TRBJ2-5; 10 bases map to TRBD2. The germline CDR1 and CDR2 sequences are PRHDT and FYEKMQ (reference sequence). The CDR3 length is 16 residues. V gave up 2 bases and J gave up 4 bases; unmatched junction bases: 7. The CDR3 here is CASSLLAGVKGETQYF. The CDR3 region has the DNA TGTGCCAGCAGCTTACTAGCGGGAGTTAAGGGAGAGACCCAGTACTTC. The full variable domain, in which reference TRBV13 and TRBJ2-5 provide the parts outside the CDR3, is AAGVIQSPRHLIKEKRETATLKCYPIPRHDTVYWYQQGPGQDPQFLISFYEKMQSDKGSIPDRFSAQQFSDYHSELNMSSLELGDSALYFCASSLLAGVKGETQYFGPGTRLLVL.

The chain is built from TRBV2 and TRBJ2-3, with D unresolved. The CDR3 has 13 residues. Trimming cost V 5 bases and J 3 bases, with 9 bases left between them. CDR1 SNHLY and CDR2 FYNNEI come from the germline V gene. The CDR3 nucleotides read TGTGCCAGCAGTTTGCCCCCTACAGATACGCAGTATTTT. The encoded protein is CASSLPPTDTQYF. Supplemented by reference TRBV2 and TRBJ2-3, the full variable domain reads EPEVTQTPSHQVTQMGQEVILRCVPISNHLYFYWYRQILGQKVEFLVSFYNNEISEKSEIFDDQFSVERPDGSNFTLKIRSTKLEDSAMYFCASSLPPTDTQYFGPGTRLTVL.

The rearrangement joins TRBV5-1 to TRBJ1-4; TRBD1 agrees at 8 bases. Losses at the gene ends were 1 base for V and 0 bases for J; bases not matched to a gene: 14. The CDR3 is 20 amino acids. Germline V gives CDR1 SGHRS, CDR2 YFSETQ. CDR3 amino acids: CASSLPSRQGSNTTNEKLFF. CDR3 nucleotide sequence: TGCGCCAGCAGCTTGCCATCCCGACAGGGGAGCAACACAACTAATGAAAAACTGTTTTTT.

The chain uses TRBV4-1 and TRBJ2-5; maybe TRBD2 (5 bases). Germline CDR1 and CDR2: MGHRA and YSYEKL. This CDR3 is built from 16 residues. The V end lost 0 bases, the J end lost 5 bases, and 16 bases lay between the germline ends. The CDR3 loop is CASSQDLSRVRETQYF. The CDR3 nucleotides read TGCGCCAGCAGCCAAGATCTATCGCGGGTACGGGAGACCCAGTACTTC.

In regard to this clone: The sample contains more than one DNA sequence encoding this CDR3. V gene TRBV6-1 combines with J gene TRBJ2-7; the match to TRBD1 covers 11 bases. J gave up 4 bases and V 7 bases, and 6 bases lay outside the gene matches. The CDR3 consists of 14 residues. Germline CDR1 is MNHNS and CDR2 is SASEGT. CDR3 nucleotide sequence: TGTGCCAGCAACAGGGACAGGGGGGCGTACGAGCAGTACTTC. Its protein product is CASNRDRGAYEQYF.

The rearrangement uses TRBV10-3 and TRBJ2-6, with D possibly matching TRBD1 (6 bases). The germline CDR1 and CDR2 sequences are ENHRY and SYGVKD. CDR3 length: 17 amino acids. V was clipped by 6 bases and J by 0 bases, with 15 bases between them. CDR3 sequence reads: CAISSDPQGSGANVLTF. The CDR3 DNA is TGTGCCATCAGCTCGGACCCACAGGGCTCTGGGGCCAACGTCCTGACTTTC.